A single sample gave rise to the 22 T cell receptor beta chains below, sequenced in a study of regulatory T cells in long-lasting Graves disease. Arm-PCR of CDR3 regions with iRepertoire HTBI primers generated TCR beta libraries. TCRdb reprocessed the multiplex PCR reads via MiXCR and lists one record per CDR3 protein. The sample includes around 340,000 distinct CDR3 sequences, about 18% seen only once; the top ten take 29%. This sample's time point: persistent/refractory GD, antithyroid drugs over 5 years with positive TRAb. From PBMCs, RNA was extracted and then used to make the TCR library. This material consisted of peripheral blood mononuclear cells (PBMCs), taken when the disease was refractory, from a patient treated with antithyroid drugs. The receptors derive from a female donor with Graves disease.

This clonotype appeared a few times. V usage is TRBV14 and J usage is TRBJ2-5, with D possibly being TRBD2 (7 bases). Germline lookup yields CDR1 SGHDN and CDR2 FVKESK. The CDR3 length is 14 residues. The CDR3 loop reads CASSPTGGLGTQYF. CDR3 in DNA: TGTGCTAGTAGCCCGACCGGGGGGCTGGGGACCCAGTACTTC.

The chain uses TRBV18 and TRBJ1-2; 10 bases are a match to TRBD1. CDR1 and CDR2 from the germline V gene are KGHSH and LQKENI. This CDR3 has 16 residues. V trimming: 1 base; J trimming: 8 bases; junction bases outside the gene matches: 10. CDR3 residues: CASSPQGQGYSGGYTF. The CDR3 DNA sequence: TGTGCCAGCTCACCACAGGGACAGGGGTATTCGGGCGGCTACACCTTC.

The rearrangement links TRBV6-8 to TRBJ2-1; tentatively, D is TRBD2 (5 bases). With 6 bases removed from V and 6 bases from J, the gap between germline ends came to 12 bases. The CDR3 sequence is 13 residues long. Germline-derived CDR1 and CDR2 are MNHGY and SAAAGT. The chain's CDR3 is CASSKTRPNEQFF. The CDR3 nucleotides are TGTGCCAGCAGCAAAACTAGACCCAATGAGCAGTTCTTC.

This clonotype appeared many times. The rearrangement links TRBV6-1 to TRBJ2-2; D perhaps matches TRBD1 (6 bases). This CDR3 is 16 amino acids long. Germline values: CDR1 MNHNS, CDR2 SASEGT. V shed 5 bases and J shed 7 bases, with 20 bases lying between them. Written as DNA, the CDR3 is TGTGCCAGCAGTCGATCGTCGGTTTCGGGACACGGGGAGCTGTTTTTT. It translates to CASSRSSVSGHGELFF.

Many counts were recorded for this clonotype. V is TRBV12-3 or TRBV12-4 and J is TRBJ2-5; D may be TRBD1 (5 bases). V lost 10 bases, J lost 1 base, and 13 bases lay in between. The CDR3 has 13 amino acids. The DNA of the CDR3 is TGTGCCACAACCCGAGACAGCCAAGAGACCCAGTACTTC. Encoded protein: CATTRDSQETQYF.

The chain employs TRBV24-1 and TRBJ1-5, with D unclear. CDR3 length equals 13 residues. Trimming removed 9 bases at V and 3 bases at J, with 11 bases between. Germline assignment: CDR1 KGHDR and CDR2 SFDVKD. The CDR3, as DNA: TGTGCCACCGCTGGAGGGTCCAATCAGCCCCAGCATTTT. Its translation: CATAGGSNQPQHF.

The V and J genes are TRBV6-5 and TRBJ1-1; 9 bases line up with TRBD1. V shed 4 bases, J shed 4 bases, and the junction held 4 bases outside the gene matches. This CDR3 spans 14 amino acids. Germline loops: CDR1 MNHEY, CDR2 SVGAGI. The CDR3 DNA is TGTGCCAGCAGTTTGGGACAGGGCCCCACTGAAGCTTTCTTT. It encodes CASSLGQGPTEAFF.

This chain uses TRBV27 with TRBJ2-7; D call uncertain. CDR1 is MNHEY and CDR2 is SMNVEV in the germline V gene (reference sequence). The CDR3 extends over 14 amino acids. V gave up 2 bases and J gave up 3 bases, with 11 bases separating them. The CDR3 loop reads CASSLDARNYEQYF. The CDR3 coding sequence is TGTGCCAGCAGTTTAGACGCCAGAAACTACGAGCAGTACTTC.

This clonotype occurred many times. The chain couples TRBV7-6 to TRBJ2-5; 8 nucleotides line up with TRBD1. The CDR3 runs to 14 residues. V shed 0 bases and J 5 bases; nucleotides not matched to a gene: 2. Germline CDR1 reads SGHVS; CDR2 reads FNYEAQ. The CDR3 is CASSLADREETQYF. DNA for the CDR3: TGTGCCAGCAGCTTAGCGGACAGGGAGGAGACCCAGTACTTC.

The table lists this clonotype with many counts. The rearrangement links TRBV6-5 to TRBJ2-5; weak D call: TRBD1 (5 bases). Trimming cost V 0 bases and J 5 bases, with 13 bases left between them. CDR3 length: 15 residues. CDR1 MNHEY and CDR2 SVGAGI come from the germline V gene. The CDR3 region is CASSYSIRVRETQYF. The CDR3 bases are TGTGCCAGCAGTTACTCGATCAGGGTTCGCGAGACCCAGTACTTC.

This chain uses TRBV25-1 with TRBJ1-1, with D perhaps TRBD1 (5 bases). Trimming removed 3 bases at V and 5 bases at J, with 16 bases between. Germline V gene sequence: CDR1 MGHDK, CDR2 SYGVNS. This CDR3 comprises 15 residues. For the CDR3, the DNA is TGTGCCAGCAGTGAGTCTCTCGGGGGGGGGACTGAAGCTTTCTTT. As protein: CASSESLGGGTEAFF.

This clonotype showed up many times. The V and J genes are TRBV12-3 or TRBV12-4 and TRBJ1-5; D is ambiguous. Trimming took off 5 bases at V and 3 bases at J, with 11 bases between the two ends. CDR3 length equals 14 residues. The DNA for the CDR3 is TGTGCCAGCAGTCTCTCGGGCCACAATCAGCCCCAGCATTTT. Encoded protein: CASSLSGHNQPQHF.

This clonotype has just a few counts. A much larger clone sits a single nucleotide away, making a read error possible. The V and J genes are TRBV7-2 and TRBJ1-5; D is ambiguous. Per germline, CDR1 SGHTA and CDR2 FQGNSA. This CDR3 has 15 residues. CDR3 nucleotides: TGTGTCAGCAGCTTAGGCTTCCAGTCCAATCAGCCCCAGCATTTT. Its translation: CVSSLGFQSNQPQHF.

This clonotype was recorded at least ten times. This rearrangement joins TRBV2 to TRBJ2-5; 8 nucleotides agree with TRBD1. This CDR3 region has 15 residues. J lost 5 bases, V lost 10 bases, and 15 bases had no gene match. CDR1 SNHLY and CDR2 FYNNEI come from the germline V gene. Written as DNA, the CDR3 is TGTGCCACCTCTCAGGGGGCAAGTCCAAGCGAGACCCAGTACTTC. Translation gives CATSQGASPSETQYF.

This clonotype has a count of ten or more. V usage is TRBV28 and J usage is TRBJ1-1, with D perhaps matching TRBD1 (6 bases). The CDR3 spans 14 residues. Trimming removed 6 bases at V and 6 bases at J, with 17 bases between. The germline CDR1 and CDR2 sequences are MDHEN and SYDVKM. In nucleotides, the CDR3 is TGTGCCAGCAGGTACAGGGCGCGTAGGCCTGAAGCTTTCTTT. This gives the protein CASRYRARRPEAFF.

Many counts were recorded for this clonotype. The chain joins TRBV7-9 to TRBJ2-5; tentative D call: TRBD1 (5 bases). Germline CDR1 SEHNR, CDR2 FQNEAQ (reference sequence). The V gene lost 6 bases and the J gene lost 7 bases, with 9 bases spanning the gap. The CDR3 consists of 11 residues. The CDR3 loop reads CASRFGATQYF. Written as DNA, the CDR3 is TGTGCCAGCAGATTTGGGGCGACCCAGTACTTC. Supplemented by reference TRBV7-9 and TRBJ2-5, the full variable domain reads DTGVSQNPRHKITKRGQNVTFRCDPISEHNRLYWYRQTLGQGPEFLTYFQNEAQLEKSRLLSDRFSAERPKGSFSTLEIQRTEQGDSAMYLCASRFGATQYFGPGTRLLVL.

This clonotype was recorded many times. The junction does not match germline at one end; this may be a read error. The chain carries TRBV12-3 or TRBV12-4 and TRBJ1-1, with no clear D. The CDR3 runs 11 residues. The CDR3 loop reads CASSLGLEAFF. The CDR3 coding sequence is TGTGCCAGCAGCTTAGGACTGGAAGCTTTCTTT.

The chain couples TRBV27 to TRBJ2-2; D is unresolved. Germline CDR1 is MNHEY and CDR2 is SMNVEV (reference sequence). V lost 0 bases and J 4 bases, leaving 12 bases between the germline ends. The CDR3 has 16 amino acids. The CDR3 DNA is TGTGCCAGCAGTTTATCGCTAGGGCGACCCACCGGGGAGCTGTTTTTT. Its translation: CASSLSLGRPTGELFF.

This clonotype showed up many times. V gene TRBV6-5 combines with J gene TRBJ1-2; weak D call: TRBD1 (5 bases). The V and J ends lost 0 bases and 8 bases respectively, with 13 bases between them. Looked up from germline, CDR1 is MNHEY and CDR2 is SVGAGI. The CDR3 has 14 amino acids. CDR3 nucleotide sequence: TGTGCCAGCAGTTACTCGCGCGGGGGAAGGGGCTACACCTTC. Translating gives CASSYSRGGRGYTF.

The chain has TRBV7-6 and TRBJ2-2; 14 bases are a match to TRBD2. Trimming cost V 7 bases and J 0 bases; bases outside gene matches: 10. Germline assignment: CDR1 SGHVS and CDR2 FNYEAQ. There are 19 residues in the CDR3. The CDR3 protein is CASKRAGLAGATNTGELFF. The CDR3 coding sequence is TGTGCCAGCAAACGTGCGGGACTAGCGGGGGCCACGAACACCGGGGAGCTGTTTTTT.

This chain links TRBV12-3 or TRBV12-4 with TRBJ1-6; TRBD1 matches at 8 bases. The CDR3 contains 17 residues. Losses at the gene ends were 6 bases for V and 0 bases for J; bases not matched to a gene: 7. The chain's CDR3 is CASRGDRFSSYNSPLHF. The CDR3 coding sequence is TGTGCCAGCAGAGGGGACAGGTTCAGCTCCTATAATTCACCCCTCCACTTT.

This clonotype was counted at least ten times. The chain recombines TRBV12-3 or TRBV12-4 with TRBJ2-2; 10 bases match TRBD2. V shed 3 bases and J 7 bases; nucleotides not matched to a gene: 8. The CDR3 loop spans 16 amino acids. The CDR3 region is CASSFGLAGVGGELFF. The CDR3 DNA reads as TGTGCCAGCAGTTTTGGGCTAGCGGGAGTAGGCGGGGAGCTGTTTTTT.